Listed here are 8 T cell receptor beta chains from one sample, sequenced in a study of Graves' ophthalmopathy and Graves' hyperthyroidism (dated by TCRdb to the late 2010s). Sequencer: Illumina HiSeq 2000. For repertoire sequencing, TCR beta CDR3 regions were amplified from RNA transcripts. HTBI primers and the Qiagen OneStep RT-PCR kit were used in a first-round RT-PCR, which was followed by a second-round multiplex PCR, size selection and purification. In TCRdb, the public reads were trimmed at Q25 with fastp and aligned with MiXCR, with productive beta chains retained. Each entry is one CDR3 protein sequence, shown with its most common DNA and genes. The sample table holds hundreds of thousands of distinct CDR3 sequences, of which 22% were seen once. Approximately 6.9% of the sample is in the top ten clones. The source material was peripheral blood. These receptors all come from a woman between 18 and 29 years old with stable Graves' hyperthyroidism. Some clones in this sample may be carry-over from other donors' samples. Donor details come from another sample of the same person, matched by shared clones.

The rearrangement links TRBV10-3 to TRBJ2-2, with TRBD1 as a possible D gene (6 bases). The CDR3 has 14 residues. Germline V gene sequence: CDR1 ENHRY, CDR2 SYGVKD. Trimming removed 4 bases at V and 7 bases at J, with 13 bases between. This chain's CDR3 is CAISGYRADGELFF. In nucleotides, the CDR3 is TGTGCCATCAGTGGATACAGGGCGGACGGGGAGCTGTTTTTT.

This sequence joins TRBV20-1 and TRBJ2-5, with 9 nucleotides matching TRBD2. The CDR3 has 16 residues. Looked up from germline, CDR1 is DFQATT and CDR2 is SNEGSKA (reference sequence). The V gene end was trimmed by 6 bases and the J gene end by 4 bases; junction bases not matched to a gene: 15. CDR3 in amino acids: CSAEYQGGGALETQYF. The CDR3 DNA sequence: TGCAGTGCGGAGTACCAGGGCGGGGGGGCCTTAGAGACCCAGTACTTC.

This clonotype occurred many times. The CDR3 loop reads CASRITLGTGSSYEQYF. CDR3 coding DNA: TGTGCCAGCAGGATTACCCTCGGGACAGGGAGCTCCTACGAGCAGTACTTC. The chain employs TRBV6-2 or TRBV6-3 and TRBJ2-7; TRBD1 agrees at 9 bases. The CDR3 contains 17 residues. The V and J ends lost 6 bases and 0 bases, in that order; junction bases with no gene match: 12. Germline CDR1 and CDR2: MNHEY and SVGEGT.

This clonotype appeared many times. The CDR3: CASSPGQNSNQPQHF. The CDR3 bases are TGTGCCAGTAGTCCGGGACAGAATAGCAATCAGCCCCAGCATTTT. The gene calls are TRBV19 and TRBJ1-5; 7 bases agree with TRBD1. From germline, CDR1 is LNHDA and CDR2 SQIVND (reference sequence). The CDR3 spans 15 residues. Losses at the gene ends were 5 bases for V and 0 bases for J; bases not matched to a gene: 4.

The V gene is TRBV30, the J gene TRBJ1-6; possible D gene TRBD1, 5 bases. Germline V gives CDR1 GTSNPN, CDR2 SVGIG (reference sequence). This CDR3 is built from 13 residues. V gave up 0 bases and J gave up 5 bases, with 5 bases separating them. CDR3: CAWSVTDNSPLHF. CDR3 DNA: TGTGCCTGGAGTGTGACAGATAATTCACCCCTCCACTTT.

In this sample, this clonotype turned up many times. In DNA form, the CDR3 reads TGCAGTGCTAGAAAAGCCCGGATGAACACTGAAGCTTTCTTT. Translation gives CSARKARMNTEAFF. V usage is TRBV20-1 and J usage is TRBJ1-1; D is undetermined. CDR1 and CDR2 from the germline V gene are DFQATT and SNEGSKA (reference sequence). The CDR3 runs 14 residues. The V end lost 2 bases, the J end lost 0 bases, and 10 bases lay between the germline ends.

This clonotype was counted ten times or more. CDR3 loop: CASSSGSRAYGYTF. In DNA, the CDR3 is TGTGCCAGCAGCTCTGGGTCACGGGCCTATGGCTACACCTTC. The genes are TRBV7-2 and TRBJ1-2; D gene uncertain. Germline CDR1 SGHTA, CDR2 FQGNSA. The V and J ends lost 4 bases and 4 bases respectively, with 13 bases between them. The CDR3 totals 14 residues.

This clonotype was observed a single time. An end of the junction does not agree with germline; a read error may underlie this. The chain recombines TRBV12-5 with TRBJ2-5, with a tentative D call TRBD1 (5 bases). The CDR3 runs 15 residues. CDR1 and CDR2 (germline): LGHNT, FRNRAP. The CDR3: CASGLDGGAQETQYF. The CDR3 DNA follows: TGTGCTAGTGGCTTGGACGGTGGGGCACAAGAGACCCAGTACTTC.